This TCR beta chain was obtained from a study of breast tumors, draining lymph nodes, adjacent tissues. Study outcomes and limitations: Findings are consistent with lymph node origin and intratumoral expansion of most tumor T cells. Compared with lymph nodes, tumors were less diverse; compared with nontumor tissue, more.

Axillary draining lymph nodes of breast cancer patients supplied the node samples. TCRdb used MiXCR to reprocess the multiplex PCR reads, holding one entry per CDR3 protein. The table includes 200,000 to 250,000 distinct CDR3 sequences, less than 40% detected once. This clonotype was counted ten times or more. What it binds is unknown. The CDR3 sequence is 15 residues long. Trimming stripped 5 bases from V and 1 base from J, with 15 bases between. CDR1 and CDR2 from the germline V gene are DFQATT and SNEGSKA (reference sequence). This receptor was identified in a female donor with breast cancer. Some clones in this sample may be carry-over from other donors' samples. This chain uses TRBV20-1 with TRBJ1-5; perhaps TRBD1 as D (5 bases). The specimen sequenced was axillary lymph node tissue. CDR3 nucleotide sequence: TGCAGTGCTCGGGGTGGGGGTGTAAGCAATCAGCCCCAGCATTTT. The encoded protein is CSARGGGVSNQPQHF.